This is a list of T cell receptor beta chains from one sample in a study of metastatic and nonmetastatic thyroid tumors. Using MiXCR, TCRdb reanalyzed the PCR reads. The sample shows around 30,000 clones, around 25% of them seen only once. Material for sequencing was blood. The source is a female donor with papillary thyroid cancer or a benign thyroid nodule (not recorded which). Some clones in this sample may be carry-over from other donors' samples. Each CDR3 is given with its conserved first and last residue. The order of the fields is CDR3 length, clone size, V gene, J gene, D gene, CDR3 DNA, CDR3 protein. D genes are given only for firm matches. Clone size is stated in some rows and not others, as once, few, many or a class when expanded.

CDR3 length: 12; clone size: NA; V gene: TRBV5-1; J gene: TRBJ1-1; D gene: TRBD1; CDR3 DNA: TGCGCCAGCAGCGGACAGGGTCTGGGAGATTTCTTT; CDR3 protein: CASSGQGLGDFF
CDR3 length: 13; clone size: NA; V gene: TRBV27; J gene: TRBJ2-7; D gene: NA; CDR3 DNA: TGTGCCAGCAGTCACAACAGAAGGAACGAGCAGTACTTC; CDR3 protein: CASSHNRRNEQYF
CDR3 length: 16; clone size: few; V gene: TRBV15; J gene: TRBJ2-6; D gene: NA; CDR3 DNA: TGTGCCACCAGCAGACGTACCGCCTCCGTGGCCAACGTCCTGACTTTC; CDR3 protein: CATSRRTASVANVLTF
CDR3 length: 12; clone size: NA; V gene: TRBV6-5; J gene: TRBJ2-5; D gene: NA; CDR3 DNA: TGTGCCAGCAGTCCCTTTAAGGAGACCCAGTACTTC; CDR3 protein: CASSPFKETQYF
CDR3 length: 14; clone size: many; V gene: TRBV27; J gene: TRBJ1-5; D gene: NA; CDR3 DNA: TGTGCCAGCAGTTCCCTCAGCAGCAATCAGCCCCAGCATTTT; CDR3 protein: CASSSLSSNQPQHF
CDR3 length: 13; clone size: few; V gene: TRBV6-1; J gene: TRBJ1-2; D gene: TRBD1; CDR3 DNA: TGTGCCAGCAGTCAAGACAGGGTCTATGGCTACACCTTC; CDR3 protein: CASSQDRVYGYTF
CDR3 length: 14; clone size: NA; V gene: TRBV7-2; J gene: TRBJ1-2; D gene: NA; CDR3 DNA: TGTGCCAGCAGCTTAGCGGGCAGGAGATATGGCTACACCTTC; CDR3 protein: CASSLAGRRYGYTF
CDR3 length: 18; clone size: few; V gene: TRBV6-5; J gene: TRBJ2-7; D gene: TRBD2; CDR3 DNA: TGTGCCAGCAGTGTACTAGCGGGAGGGCCAGGGACTACCTACGAGCAGTACTTC; CDR3 protein: CASSVLAGGPGTTYEQYF
CDR3 length: 15; clone size: many; V gene: TRBV28; J gene: TRBJ2-5; D gene: NA; CDR3 DNA: TGTGCCAGCAGTTTATGGGGCGGAGGAGGGGAGACCCAGTACTTC; CDR3 protein: CASSLWGGGGETQYF
CDR3 length: 16; clone size: NA; V gene: TRBV6-2/TRBV6-3; J gene: TRBJ2-7; D gene: TRBD2; CDR3 DNA: TGTGCCAGCAGTTACGGAGGAGCGGGGAATACCTACGAGCAGTACTTC; CDR3 protein: CASSYGGAGNTYEQYF
CDR3 length: 15; clone size: many; V gene: TRBV9; J gene: TRBJ2-6; D gene: NA; CDR3 DNA: TGTGCCAGCAGCGGGGGGACGCTCGGGGCCAACGTCCTGACTTTC; CDR3 protein: CASSGGTLGANVLTF